The clone carrying this T cell receptor beta chain was picked up a small number of times. Its cognate antigen is unknown. This record belongs to a study of T cell responses to AZD1222 COVID-19 vaccine. Study results and limitations: All repertoire sampling was performed exclusively after the peak T cell response. Among those given AZD1222, only five or six were seropositive at baseline.

Repertoires were generated with immunoSEQ multiplex PCR, while TCRdb's copy carries only in-frame clones and drops some. Found here are 100,000 to 150,000 clones, about 90% of them singletons; the top ten hold about 4.5%. Germline V gene lookup returns CDR1 ENHRY and CDR2 SYGVKD. CDR3 length equals 14 residues. The trim removed 2 bases at V and 7 bases at J, leaving 3 bases unmatched. The chain has TRBV10-3 and TRBJ2-7, with 12 bases aligning to TRBD2. The material was peripheral blood, obtained on day 0 of MenACWY control vaccination. The TCR comes from an adult in good health. The CDR3 sequence is CAISEASGRDEQYF. The CDR3 DNA reads as TGTGCCATCAGTGAGGCTAGCGGGAGGGATGAGCAGTACTTC.